This T cell receptor (beta chain) was recorded in a study of tumor-infiltrating lymphocytes in primary liver carcinoma. The study's findings and limits: Only around 7.5-25% of top clones occurred in all five tumor regions. Tumors significantly exceeded blood in top-250-clone fraction (p = 0.039).

Comments on this clonotype: Its antigen is not identified. The CDR3 end shows no conserved phenylalanine or tryptophan, and so a read error is likely. The DNA is left out, because the CDR3 cannot be placed on it with certainty; the CDR3 is given as TCRdb lists it.

The CDR3 spans 13 residues, counting both ends. The V gene's germline CDR1 is MNHEY and CDR2 SVGEGT. The researchers produced TCR beta cDNA from 450 to 600 ng total RNA with a constant-region primer. ARM-PCR, slightly modified, supplied the TCR beta libraries through three nested multiplex PCR rounds. TRBV1-TRBV30 forward and Cbeta reverse primers drove the first two approximately 10-cycle rounds. Using its own MiXCR run on the multiplex PCR reads, TCRdb lists one record per CDR3 protein. Found here are around 40,000 distinct CDR3 sequences, around 70% of them singletons; the top ten hold approximately 19%. From roughly 21-30 mg of unsorted bulk tissue, DNA and RNA were co-extracted together. Patients were chronically HBV-infected and treatment-naive.

This sequence joins TRBV6-2 or TRBV6-3 and TRBJ2-7; the DNA was not compared with TRBD1, the D call given in the table. Sequencing was performed on liver tumor tissue from sampling region 2. Subset given: tumor region T2, inferior pole. The TCR sequence derives from a middle-aged man with primary liver carcinoma and hepatitis B virus infection. The CDR3 reads CADSPTGAYEQHI.